The 27 T cell receptor beta chains in this list originate from one sample, sequenced in a study of monozygotic twins with cystic fibrosis. Profiled with immunoSEQ multiplex PCR; TCRdb holds only in-frame clones, not every one. The profile shows about 23,000 clones, 95% to 98% of them singletons. Sequencing used blood. These TCRs come from a girl aged 5-17 years with cystic fibrosis.

The chain couples TRBV16 to TRBJ1-1; D is perhaps TRBD1 (5 bases). The length of the CDR3 is 16 residues. Trimming removed 0 bases at V and 1 base at J, with 12 bases between. CDR1 is KGHSY, CDR2 FQNENV, per germline. The CDR3 region has the DNA TGTGCCAGCAGCCAATCCGGGGGTAAGGCGAACACTGAAGCTTTCTTT. Its protein product is CASSQSGGKANTEAFF.

The V call is TRBV4-3, the J call TRBJ2-2; 8 bases fit TRBD1. CDR3 size: 17 residues. CDR1 LGHNA and CDR2 YSLEER come from the germline V gene. The V and J ends lost 3 bases and 4 bases, in that order; junction bases with no gene match: 10. The CDR3, as DNA: TGCGCCAGCAGCCAGGACATGTCTACAGGGGGCACCGGGGAGCTGTTTTTT. Protein: CASSQDMSTGGTGELFF.

J is TRBJ1-5 and V is TRBV5-1; tentatively, D is TRBD1 (6 bases). V lost 1 base to trimming and J lost 3 bases, with 11 bases between them. The CDR3 length is 15 residues. Germline V gene sequence: CDR1 SGHRS, CDR2 YFSETQ. CDR3 nucleotides: TGCGCCAGCAGCTTGACAGGGAATCACAATCAGCCCCAGCATTTT. It specifies CASSLTGNHNQPQHF.

The chain recombines TRBV2 with TRBJ2-1; D remains unclear. The CDR3 spans 10 residues. Germline CDR1 reads SNHLY; CDR2 reads FYNNEI. V lost 7 bases to trimming and J lost 4 bases, with 2 bases between them. CDR3 DNA: TGTGCCAGCACTTACAATGAGCAGTTCTTC. Protein product: CASTYNEQFF.

V usage is TRBV18 and J usage is TRBJ2-1, with 7 bases fitting TRBD2. After removal of 2 bases from V and 0 bases from J, the junction contained 7 bases not matched to a gene. This CDR3 contains 17 residues. Per germline, CDR1 KGHSH and CDR2 LQKENI. As DNA, the CDR3 is TGTGCCAGCTCACCAGATCAGCGGGGAAGCTCCTACAATGAGCAGTTCTTC. It yields the protein CASSPDQRGSSYNEQFF.

This clone was recorded only once. The J gene is TRBJ2-1, the V gene TRBV5-4; unclear D gene. V lost 5 bases, J lost 3 bases, and 12 bases lay in between. This CDR3 contains 14 residues. The germline V gene encodes CDR1 SGHNT and CDR2 YYREEE (reference sequence). CDR3 in DNA: TGTGCCAGCAGACGTGGCGCGGACTACAATGAGCAGTTCTTC. Translated: CASRRGADYNEQFF.

V is TRBV10-3 and J is TRBJ2-5; TRBD2 matches at 9 bases. Germline CDR1 is ENHRY and CDR2 is SYGVKD. V was pared by 4 bases and J by 2 bases, with 8 bases of the junction left unmatched. The CDR3 length is 16 residues. CDR3 protein: CAISVYMAGGQETQYF. In nucleotides, the CDR3 is TGTGCCATCAGTGTATACATGGCGGGAGGGCAAGAGACCCAGTACTTC.

This chain joins TRBV4-1 and TRBJ2-7; D ambiguous. V was clipped by 0 bases and J by 2 bases, with 8 bases between them. The CDR3 length is 14 residues. Germline assignment: CDR1 MGHRA and CDR2 YSYEKL. CDR3 DNA sequence: TGCGCCAGCAGCCAAGATGAAGGGACCTACGAGCAGTACTTC. Translation: CASSQDEGTYEQYF.

The V and J genes are TRBV7-2 and TRBJ1-1; D possibly corresponds to TRBD1 (5 bases). Looked up from germline, CDR1 is SGHTA and CDR2 is FQGNSA. V was pared by 5 bases and J by 1 base, with 14 bases between. The CDR3 runs 15 residues. CDR3 coding DNA: TGTGCCAGCAGCCCGGTCCCAGGGACGAACACTGAAGCTTTCTTT. Translated: CASSPVPGTNTEAFF.

The chain carries TRBV6-5 and TRBJ1-1; D call uncertain. Germline CDR1 MNHEY, CDR2 SVGAGI. CDR3 size: 15 residues. V was trimmed by 5 bases and J by 1 base, leaving 14 bases between them. As DNA, the CDR3 is TGTGCCAGCAGTCCCCTGGACTGGGCGAACACTGAAGCTTTCTTT. Translating gives CASSPLDWANTEAFF.

The V and J genes are TRBV4-1 and TRBJ2-3, with 10 bases fitting TRBD2. The CDR3 consists of 20 residues. The trim removed 1 base at V and 1 base at J, leaving 14 bases unmatched. Per germline, CDR1 MGHRA and CDR2 YSYEKL. The CDR3 bases are TGCGCCAGCAGCCAAGTCGCCCCTAGCGGGAGTCGACCCGGCACAGATACGCAGTATTTT. The encoded protein is CASSQVAPSGSRPGTDTQYF.

The gene calls are TRBV5-1 and TRBJ1-2; TRBD1 matches 8 bases. Germline V gives CDR1 SGHRS, CDR2 YFSETQ. V lost 0 bases and J lost 7; bases outside the gene matches: 5. The CDR3 runs 14 residues. In DNA form, the CDR3 reads TGCGCCAGCAGCTTGGCTTTAACAGGGGGTGGCTACACCTTC. Amino acids: CASSLALTGGGYTF.

The rearrangement links TRBV25-1 to TRBJ1-4, with TRBD1 as a possible D gene (5 bases). Germline V CDR1 and CDR2: MGHDK, SYGVNS. V was cut by 7 bases and J by 2 bases, with 8 bases left in between. The CDR3 sequence is 13 residues long. The CDR3, as DNA: TGTGCCAGCATGAGACAGACTAATGAAAAACTGTTTTTT. Protein sequence: CASMRQTNEKLFF.

The CDR3 loop reads CASSFPGNTIYF. DNA for the CDR3: TGTGCCAGCAGCTTCCCTGGAAACACCATATATTTT. The V gene is TRBV7-2, the J gene TRBJ1-3; no reliable D call. This CDR3 region has 12 residues. Trimming removed 3 bases from V and 2 bases from J, with 2 bases in between. Germline CDR1 reads SGHTA; CDR2 reads FQGNSA.

The gene calls are TRBV7-2 and TRBJ2-1; 8 positions match TRBD2. The CDR3 contains 15 residues. V dropped 8 bases and J dropped 4; count of bases not matched to a gene: 10. Germline assignment: CDR1 SGHTA and CDR2 FQGNSA. The CDR3: CASGHAGGRYNEQFF. For the CDR3, the DNA is TGTGCCAGCGGACACGCGGGAGGTCGGTACAATGAGCAGTTCTTC.

J is TRBJ2-1 and V is TRBV9; 9 nucleotides align to TRBD2. CDR3 length: 16 residues. From germline, CDR1 is SGDLS and CDR2 YYNGEE. V was clipped by 3 bases and J by 0 bases; unmatched bases: 4. CDR3 sequence: CASSGLSGGSYNEQFF. CDR3 coding DNA: TGTGCCAGCAGCGGACTTAGCGGGGGCTCCTACAATGAGCAGTTCTTC.

The chain links TRBV25-1 to TRBJ2-7; TRBD2 agrees at 7 bases. V shed 3 bases, J shed 6 bases, and the junction held 2 bases outside the gene matches. Germline V CDR1 and CDR2: MGHDK, SYGVNS. CDR3 length equals 12 residues. CDR3 coding DNA: TGTGCCAGCAGTGACCCGGGGGGCGAGCAGTACTTC. Protein: CASSDPGGEQYF.

The chain joins TRBV14 to TRBJ2-3; TRBD2 matches at 7 bases. The CDR3 consists of 17 residues. Germline V gene sequence: CDR1 SGHDN, CDR2 FVKESK. Unmatched junction bases numbered 10, after V lost 4 bases and J lost 0 bases. CDR3 nucleotides: TGTGCCAGCAGCCCCCCCCCTAGCGGCTCTAGCACAGATACGCAGTATTTT. Amino acids: CASSPPPSGSSTDTQYF.

The chain couples TRBV4-1 to TRBJ2-7; 7 bases map to TRBD2. Germline values: CDR1 MGHRA, CDR2 YSYEKL. V gave up 4 bases and J gave up 7 bases; unmatched junction bases: 19. The CDR3 sequence is 17 residues long. DNA for the CDR3: TGCGCCAGCAGCCGCCAAGGCAGCGGGACTGTTACACAAGAGCAGTACTTC. Translation gives CASSRQGSGTVTQEQYF.

The V call is TRBV5-6, the J call TRBJ2-1; perhaps D is TRBD1 or TRBD2 (5 bases each). This CDR3 is 18 amino acids long. Germline V CDR1 and CDR2: SGHDT, YYEEEE. Between the trimmed V and J ends, which lost 7 bases and 0 bases, there was a span of 23 bases. In DNA form, the CDR3 reads TGTGCCAGCCGCCTTCTACGGGACCTTGACAACTCCTACAATGAGCAGTTCTTC. Amino acids: CASRLLRDLDNSYNEQFF.

V and J are TRBV29-1 and TRBJ1-3; D possibly corresponds to TRBD1 (6 bases). The V gene's germline CDR1 is SQVTM and CDR2 ANQGSEA. V lost 4 bases to trimming and J lost 0 bases, with 22 bases between them. The CDR3 spans 18 residues. Here the CDR3 reads CSVGFMGPGGLSGNTIYF. CDR3 DNA: TGCAGCGTTGGCTTCATGGGGCCCGGGGGGCTCTCTGGAAACACCATATATTTT.

V usage is TRBV28 and J usage is TRBJ2-2, with TRBD2 matching 7 bases. V shed 11 bases, J shed 0 bases, and the junction held 12 bases outside the gene matches. CDR3 size: 16 residues. Per germline, CDR1 MDHEN and CDR2 SYDVKM. The CDR3 reads CASTGLIQPNTGELFF. The CDR3 DNA sequence: TGTGCCTCGACGGGACTAATTCAACCGAACACCGGGGAGCTGTTTTTT.

The chain carries TRBV15 and TRBJ2-1; tentative D call: TRBD2 (6 bases). This CDR3 contains 16 residues. Per the germline V gene, CDR1 is LNHNV and CDR2 is YYDKDF (reference sequence). V lost 3 bases and J lost 6, with 18 bases in between. CDR3 residues: CATSRLGGYMGNEQFF. The CDR3 DNA reads TGTGCCACCAGCAGGTTGGGAGGATATATGGGCAATGAGCAGTTCTTC.

The chain combines TRBV19 with TRBJ2-3, with D perhaps TRBD2 (6 bases). The V end lost 10 bases, the J end lost 2 bases, and 22 bases lay between the germline ends. This CDR3 has 16 amino acids. Germline V gene data show CDR1 as LNHDA and CDR2 as SQIVND (reference sequence). CDR3 bases: TGTGCCACCAATCCGGGACTGTCCTTTCTCACAGATACGCAGTATTTT. It specifies CATNPGLSFLTDTQYF. Full variable domain (remainder filled in from reference TRBV19 and TRBJ2-3): DGGITQSPKYLFRKEGQNVTLSCEQNLNHDAMYWYRQDPGQGLRLIYYSQIVNDFQKGDIAEGYSVSREKKESFPLTVTSAQKNPTAFYLCATNPGLSFLTDTQYFGPGTRLTVL.

J is TRBJ2-1 and V is TRBV19; 14 bases are a match to TRBD2. In germline, CDR1 is LNHDA, CDR2 SQIVND (reference sequence). CDR3 length: 16 amino acids. After removal of 6 bases from V and 7 bases from J, the junction contained 8 bases not matched to a gene. In DNA, the CDR3 is TGTGCCAGTAGCCTGACTAGCGGGAGGGGTGGGAATGAGCAGTTCTTC. Its translation: CASSLTSGRGGNEQFF.

The V call is TRBV18, the J call TRBJ1-1; D might be TRBD1 (6 bases). With 3 bases removed from V and 0 bases from J, the gap between germline ends came to 11 bases. In germline, CDR1 is KGHSH, CDR2 LQKENI. CDR3 length equals 15 residues. CDR3: CASSPLGQLNTEAFF. The CDR3 DNA is TGTGCCAGCTCACCGCTGGGACAATTGAACACTGAAGCTTTCTTT.

This clone was detected once. The rearrangement links TRBV1 to TRBJ1-4; TRBD1, the D gene given by the table, was not confirmed from the DNA. TRBV1 is an annotated pseudogene. This CDR3 contains 17 residues. In DNA, the CDR3 is TGCACCAGCAGCCAAGGCCAGTCAGTCCCAACTAATGAAAAACTGTTTTTT. Translating gives CTSSQGQSVPTNEKLFF.